This TCR beta chain derives from a study of T cell changes during pregnancy in multiple sclerosis. Assay: immunoSEQ multiplex PCR; the TCRdb copy retains only in-frame clones and omits some. The sample carries 50,000 to 70,000 clones, around 93% recorded once. The CDR3 covers 17 residues. Germline lookup yields CDR1 MGHDK and CDR2 SYGVNS. After removal of 5 bases from V and 0 bases from J, the junction contained 11 bases not matched to a gene. This specimen was peripheral blood, taken in the first trimester of pregnancy. This sequence joins TRBV25-1 and TRBJ2-3; 7 bases align to TRBD1. This sequence was found in a female donor with multiple sclerosis, enrolled in a pregnancy study. In DNA, the CDR3 is TGTGCCAGCAGTTCCCGAAAAGGGGGCGTTAGCACAGATACGCAGTATTTT. This translates into CASSSRKGGVSTDTQYF.